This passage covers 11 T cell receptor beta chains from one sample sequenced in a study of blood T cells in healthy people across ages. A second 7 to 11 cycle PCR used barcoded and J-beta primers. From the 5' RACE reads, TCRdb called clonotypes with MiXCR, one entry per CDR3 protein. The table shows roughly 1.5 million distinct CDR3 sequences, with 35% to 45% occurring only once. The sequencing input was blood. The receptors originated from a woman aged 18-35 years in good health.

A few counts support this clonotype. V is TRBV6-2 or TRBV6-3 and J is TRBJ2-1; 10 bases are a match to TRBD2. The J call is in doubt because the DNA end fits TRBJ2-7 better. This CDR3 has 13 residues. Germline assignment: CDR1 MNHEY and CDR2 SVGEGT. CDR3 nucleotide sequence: TGTGCCAGCAGTTTCCTAGCGGGGGCTGAGCAGTACTTC. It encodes CASSFLAGAEQYF.

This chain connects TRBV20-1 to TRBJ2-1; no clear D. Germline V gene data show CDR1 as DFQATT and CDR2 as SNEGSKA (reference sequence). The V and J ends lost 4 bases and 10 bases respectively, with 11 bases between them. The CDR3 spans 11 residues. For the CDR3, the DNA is TGCAGTGCTAAAGGAATCTACGAGCAGTTCTTC. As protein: CSAKGIYEQFF.

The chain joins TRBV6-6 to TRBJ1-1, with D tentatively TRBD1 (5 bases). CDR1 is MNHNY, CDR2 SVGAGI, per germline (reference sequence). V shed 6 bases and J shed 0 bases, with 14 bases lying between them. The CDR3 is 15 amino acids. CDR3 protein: CASRPTGVMNTEAFF. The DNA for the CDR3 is TGTGCCAGCAGACCAACAGGCGTTATGAACACTGAAGCTTTCTTT.

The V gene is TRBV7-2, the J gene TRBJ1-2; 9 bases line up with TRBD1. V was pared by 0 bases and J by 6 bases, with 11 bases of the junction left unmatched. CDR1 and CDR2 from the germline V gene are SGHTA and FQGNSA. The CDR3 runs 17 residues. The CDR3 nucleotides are TGTGCCAGCAGCTTAGCACGGGACAGGGCTCGATGGGATGGCTACACCTTC. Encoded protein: CASSLARDRARWDGYTF.

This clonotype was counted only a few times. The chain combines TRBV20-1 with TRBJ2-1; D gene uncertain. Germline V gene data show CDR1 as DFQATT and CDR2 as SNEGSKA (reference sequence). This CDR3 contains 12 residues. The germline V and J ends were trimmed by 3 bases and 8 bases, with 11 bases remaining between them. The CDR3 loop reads CSASRPRYEQFF. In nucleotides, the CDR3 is TGCAGTGCTAGCAGACCGAGGTATGAGCAGTTCTTC.

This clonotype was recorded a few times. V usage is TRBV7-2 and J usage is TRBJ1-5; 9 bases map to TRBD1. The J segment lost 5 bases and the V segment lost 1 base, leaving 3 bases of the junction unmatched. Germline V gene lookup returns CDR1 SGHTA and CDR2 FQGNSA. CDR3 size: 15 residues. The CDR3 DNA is TGTGCCAGCAGCTTAGTCGGACAGGGGCATCAGCCCCAGCATTTT. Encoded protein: CASSLVGQGHQPQHF.

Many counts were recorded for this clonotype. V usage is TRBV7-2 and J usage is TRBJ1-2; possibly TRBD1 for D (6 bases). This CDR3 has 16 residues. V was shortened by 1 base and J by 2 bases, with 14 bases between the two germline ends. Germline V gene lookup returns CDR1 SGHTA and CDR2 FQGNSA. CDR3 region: CASSLEAQGGNYGYTF. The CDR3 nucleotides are TGTGCCAGCAGCTTAGAGGCACAGGGTGGAAACTATGGCTACACCTTC.

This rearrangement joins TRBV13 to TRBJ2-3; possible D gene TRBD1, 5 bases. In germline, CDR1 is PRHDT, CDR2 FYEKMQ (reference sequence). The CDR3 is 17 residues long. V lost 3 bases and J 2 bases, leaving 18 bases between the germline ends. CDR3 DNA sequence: TGTGCCAGCAGCTTGCGAACAGGAGTCGGATTCACAGATACGCAGTATTTT. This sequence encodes CASSLRTGVGFTDTQYF.

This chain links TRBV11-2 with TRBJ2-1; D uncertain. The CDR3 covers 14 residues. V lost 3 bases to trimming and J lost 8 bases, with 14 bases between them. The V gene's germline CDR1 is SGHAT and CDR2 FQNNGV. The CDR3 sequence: CASSFSATSDEQFF. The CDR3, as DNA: TGTGCCAGCAGCTTCAGCGCCACCTCCGATGAGCAGTTCTTC.

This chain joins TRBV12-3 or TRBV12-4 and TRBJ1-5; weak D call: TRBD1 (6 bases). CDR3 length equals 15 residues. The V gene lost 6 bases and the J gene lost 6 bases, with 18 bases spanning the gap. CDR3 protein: CASSPGTFFTQPQHF. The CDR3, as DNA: TGTGCCAGCAGCCCGGGGACATTTTTCACTCAGCCCCAGCATTTT.

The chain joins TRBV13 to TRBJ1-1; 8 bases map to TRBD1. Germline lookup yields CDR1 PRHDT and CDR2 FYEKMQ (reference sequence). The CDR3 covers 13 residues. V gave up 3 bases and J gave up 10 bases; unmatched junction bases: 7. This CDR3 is CASSFRGLGGAFF. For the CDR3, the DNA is TGTGCCAGCAGCTTCAGGGGGCTGGGCGGAGCTTTCTTT.